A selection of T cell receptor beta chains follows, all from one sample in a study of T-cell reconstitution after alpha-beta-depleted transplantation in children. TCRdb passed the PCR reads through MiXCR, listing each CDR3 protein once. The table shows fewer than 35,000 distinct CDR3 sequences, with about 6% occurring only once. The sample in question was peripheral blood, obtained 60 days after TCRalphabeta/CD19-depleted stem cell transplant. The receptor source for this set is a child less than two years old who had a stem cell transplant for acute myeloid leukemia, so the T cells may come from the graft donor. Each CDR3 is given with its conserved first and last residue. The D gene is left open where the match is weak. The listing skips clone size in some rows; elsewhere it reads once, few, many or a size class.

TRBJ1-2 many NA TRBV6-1 CASSEGQGTGYGYTF TGTGCCAGCAGTGAGGGGCAGGGGACTGGCTATGGCTACACCTTC
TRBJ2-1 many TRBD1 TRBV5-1 CASSSDRVSYNEQFF TGCGCCAGCAGTAGCGACAGGGTCTCCTACAATGAGCAGTTCTTC
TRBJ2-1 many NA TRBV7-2 CASSLARGLRDEQFF TGTGCCAGCAGCTTAGCTCGCGGGTTAAGGGATGAGCAGTTCTTC
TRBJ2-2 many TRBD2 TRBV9 CASSVFLAGGPNTGELFF TGTGCCAGCAGCGTCTTCCTAGCGGGGGGCCCTAACACCGGGGAGCTGTTTTTT
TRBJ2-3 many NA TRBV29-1 CSVPKDTQYF TGCAGCGTCCCTAAAGATACGCAGTATTTT
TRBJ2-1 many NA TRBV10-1 CASSDGSAEQFF TGCGCCAGCAGTGATGGGTCAGCCGAGCAGTTCTTC
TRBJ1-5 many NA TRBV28 CASSLWQGGGQPQHF TGTGCCAGCAGTTTGTGGCAGGGAGGCGGTCAGCCCCAGCATTTT
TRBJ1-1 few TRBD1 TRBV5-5 CASGRDRNTEAFF TGTGCCAGCGGCCGGGACAGGAACACTGAAGCTTTCTTT
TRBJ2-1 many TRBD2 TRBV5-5 CASSRLARNEQFF TGTGCCAGCAGCAGACTAGCGCGGAATGAGCAGTTCTTC
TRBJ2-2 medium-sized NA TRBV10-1 CASSPTRTGELFF TGCGCCAGCTCCCCGACTCGAACCGGGGAGCTGTTTTTT
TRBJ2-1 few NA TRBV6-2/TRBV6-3 CASSSRGGGGPLNEQFF TGTGCCAGCAGTTCTAGGGGTGGGGGGGGCCCCCTAAATGAGCAGTTCTTC
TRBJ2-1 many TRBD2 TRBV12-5 CASGAGLAGGPRFF TGTGCTAGTGGTGCGGGACTAGCGGGAGGGCCCCGGTTCTTC
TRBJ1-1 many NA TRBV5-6 CASSLGGWTEAFF TGTGCCAGCAGCTTGGGGGGATGGACTGAAGCTTTCTTT
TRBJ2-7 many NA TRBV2 CASSGDFNEQYF TGTGCCAGCAGTGGGGACTTCAACGAGCAGTACTTC
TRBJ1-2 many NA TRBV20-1 CSARVREVHYGYTF TGCAGTGCTAGAGTTAGGGAGGTACACTATGGCTACACCTTC
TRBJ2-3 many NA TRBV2 CASIGLRTDTQYF TGTGCCAGCATCGGACTCCGCACAGATACGCAGTATTTT
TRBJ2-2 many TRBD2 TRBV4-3 CASSQDRASGTAGELFF TGCGCCAGCAGCCAAGATAGGGCTAGCGGGACTGCCGGGGAGCTGTTTTTT
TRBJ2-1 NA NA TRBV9 CASSVGGGSYNEQFF TGTGCCAGCAGCGTAGGGGGCGGCTCCTACAATGAGCAGTTCTTC
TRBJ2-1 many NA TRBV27 CASSYFYNEQFF TGTGCCAGCAGTTACTTTTACAATGAGCAGTTCTTC
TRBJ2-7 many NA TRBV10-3 CAISGLEYNYEQYF TGTGCCATCAGTGGATTGGAGTACAACTACGAGCAGTACTTC
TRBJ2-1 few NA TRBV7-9 CASSFSFDEQFF TGTGCCAGCAGCTTTAGTTTCGATGAGCAGTTCTTC
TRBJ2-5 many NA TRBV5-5 CASRLQGETQYF TGTGCCAGCAGACTACAGGGAGAGACCCAGTACTTC
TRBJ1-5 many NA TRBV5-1 CASSLAGGQPQHF TGCGCCAGCAGCTTGGCCGGGGGTCAGCCCCAGCATTTT
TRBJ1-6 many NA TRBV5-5 CASSETPGSPLHF TGTGCCAGCAGCGAAACCCCGGGGTCACCCCTCCACTTT
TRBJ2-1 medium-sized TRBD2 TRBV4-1 CASSPIPGLAGRGLGNEQFF TGCGCCAGCAGCCCCATACCGGGACTAGCGGGGAGGGGGCTAGGGAATGAGCAGTTCTTC
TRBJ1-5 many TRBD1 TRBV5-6 CASSLGQGGNQPQHF TGTGCCAGCAGCTTGGGACAGGGGGGTAATCAGCCCCAGCATTTT
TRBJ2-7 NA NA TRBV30 CAWSVGTKSYEQYF TGTGCCTGGAGTGTTGGGACAAAAAGCTACGAGCAGTACTTC
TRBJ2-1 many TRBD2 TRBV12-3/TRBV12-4 CASSLVPGTTKDEQFF TGTGCCAGCAGTTTAGTCCCCGGGACTACAAAAGATGAGCAGTTCTTC
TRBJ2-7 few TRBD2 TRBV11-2 CASSSLTSGEGRPAYEQYF TGTGCCAGCAGCTCCCTGACTAGCGGTGAAGGGAGACCCGCCTACGAGCAGTACTTC
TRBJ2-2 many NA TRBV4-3 CASSQEVAGTSFGELFF TGCGCCAGCAGCCAAGAGGTCGCAGGGACGTCATTCGGGGAGCTGTTTTTT
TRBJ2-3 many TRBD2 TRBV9 CASSVRAGGDPDTQYF TGTGCCAGCAGCGTAAGAGCGGGAGGAGACCCAGATACGCAGTATTTT
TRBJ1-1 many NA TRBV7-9 CASSGRGTKTEAFF TGTGCCAGCAGCGGCCGCGGAACAAAGACTGAAGCTTTCTTT
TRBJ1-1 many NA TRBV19 CASKAGRPTEAFF TGTGCCAGTAAAGCAGGGAGACCCACTGAAGCTTTCTTT
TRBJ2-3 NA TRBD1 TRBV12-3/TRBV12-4 CASSFDRGSDTQYF TGTGCCAGCAGTTTCGACAGGGGCTCAGATACGCAGTATTTT
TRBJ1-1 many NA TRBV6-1 CASSSDSLNTEAFF TGTGCCAGCAGCTCCGACAGCTTGAACACTGAAGCTTTCTTT
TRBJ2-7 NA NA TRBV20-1 CCAKGTPFEVFYYEQYF TGCTGTGCTAAGGGGACGCCTTTTGAGGTTTTTTACTACGAGCAGTACTTC
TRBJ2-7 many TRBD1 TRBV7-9 CASSFGQGNKEEQYF TGTGCCAGCAGCTTCGGACAGGGGAATAAGGAAGAGCAGTACTTC
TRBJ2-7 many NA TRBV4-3 CASSQDGGSYEQYF TGCGCCAGCAGCCAAGACGGCGGCTCCTACGAGCAGTACTTC
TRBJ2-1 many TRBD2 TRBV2 CASLPTSGTTNEQFF TGTGCCAGCCTACCAACTAGCGGCACGACCAATGAGCAGTTCTTC
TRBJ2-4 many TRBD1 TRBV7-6 CASSLTDRWLENIQYF TGTGCCAGCAGCCTGACGGACAGGTGGTTAGAAAACATTCAGTACTTC
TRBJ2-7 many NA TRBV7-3 CASSLTYGLDEQYF TGTGCCAGCAGCTTGACTTACGGGCTAGACGAGCAGTACTTC
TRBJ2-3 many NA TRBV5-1 CASSESTDTQYF TGCGCCAGCAGCGAGAGCACAGATACGCAGTATTTT
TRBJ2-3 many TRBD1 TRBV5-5 CASSRGDRSTDTQYF TGTGCCAGCAGCCGAGGGGACAGAAGCACAGATACGCAGTATTTT
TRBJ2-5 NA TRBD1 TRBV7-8 CASSPNRDRGRQETQYF TGTGCCAGCAGCCCTAACCGGGACAGGGGGCGCCAAGAGACCCAGTACTTC
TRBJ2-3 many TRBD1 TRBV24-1 CATSELDRGRADTQYF TGTGCCACCAGTGAACTTGACAGGGGGCGCGCAGATACGCAGTATTTT
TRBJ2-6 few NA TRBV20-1 CSASPRAGQGSGANVLTF TGCAGTGCTAGCCCAAGGGCAGGGCAGGGATCTGGGGCCAACGTCCTGACTTTC
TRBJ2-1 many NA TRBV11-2 CASSFYNEQFF TGTGCCAGCAGCTTTTACAATGAGCAGTTCTTC
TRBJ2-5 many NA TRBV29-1 CSVETGLAGETQYF TGCAGCGTTGAAACCGGGCTAGCTGGGGAGACCCAGTACTTC
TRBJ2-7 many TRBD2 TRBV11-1 CASSLREGPFYEQYF TGTGCCAGCAGCTTACGGGAGGGCCCCTTCTACGAGCAGTACTTC
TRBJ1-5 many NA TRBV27 CASSLFGGRWNQPQHF TGTGCCAGCAGTTTATTTGGGGGGCGATGGAATCAGCCCCAGCATTTT
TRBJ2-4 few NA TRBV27 CATKSLRGNIQYF TGTGCCACCAAGTCCTTAAGGGGAAACATTCAGTACTTC
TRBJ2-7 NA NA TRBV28 CASGPGYEQYF TGTGCCAGCGGTCCTGGATACGAGCAGTACTTC